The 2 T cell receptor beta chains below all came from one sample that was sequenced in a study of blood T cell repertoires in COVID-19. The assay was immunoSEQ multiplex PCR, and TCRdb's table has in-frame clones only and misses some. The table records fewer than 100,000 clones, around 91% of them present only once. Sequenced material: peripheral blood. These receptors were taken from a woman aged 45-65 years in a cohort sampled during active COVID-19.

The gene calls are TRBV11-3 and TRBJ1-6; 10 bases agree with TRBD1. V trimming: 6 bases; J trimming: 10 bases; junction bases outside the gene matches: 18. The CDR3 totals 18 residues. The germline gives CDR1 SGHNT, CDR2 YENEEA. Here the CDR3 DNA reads TGTGCCAGCAGACCCCGGGACAGGGGTTCGCTTTCGGGGTCACCCCTCCACTTT. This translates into CASRPRDRGSLSGSPLHF.

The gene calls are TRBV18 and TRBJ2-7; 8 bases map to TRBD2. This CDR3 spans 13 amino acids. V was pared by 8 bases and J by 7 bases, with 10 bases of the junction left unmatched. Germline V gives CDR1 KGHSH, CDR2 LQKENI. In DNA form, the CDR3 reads TGTGCCAGCGCCCCCCCCGGGGGGGGTGAGCAGTACTTC. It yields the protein CASAPPGGGEQYF.